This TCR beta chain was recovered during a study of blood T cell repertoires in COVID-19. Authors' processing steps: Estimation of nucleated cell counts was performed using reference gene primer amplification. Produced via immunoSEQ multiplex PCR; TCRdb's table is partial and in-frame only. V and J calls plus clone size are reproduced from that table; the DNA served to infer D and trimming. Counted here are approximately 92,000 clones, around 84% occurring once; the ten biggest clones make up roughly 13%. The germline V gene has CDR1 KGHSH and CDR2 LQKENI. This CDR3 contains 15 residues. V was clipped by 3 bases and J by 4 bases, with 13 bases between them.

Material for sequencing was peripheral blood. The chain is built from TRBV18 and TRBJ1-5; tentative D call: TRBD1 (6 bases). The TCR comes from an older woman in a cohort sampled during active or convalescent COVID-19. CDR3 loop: CASSPAGTINQPQHF. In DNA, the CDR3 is TGTGCCAGCTCACCCGCCGGGACAATAAATCAGCCCCAGCATTTT.